The 14 T cell receptor beta chains below come from one sample, sequenced in a study of shared clonotypes between healthy human individuals. Sequencing used immunoSEQ multiplex PCR; TCRdb keeps in-frame clones, though not all of them. The sample shows about 2.3 million clones, about 90% of them seen only once. The specimen was naive CD4+ T cells from PBMCs. Sample subset: CD45RA+ positively selected. These receptors all come from a young man in good health. Some clones in this sample may be carry-over from other donors' samples.

The chain combines TRBV7-2 with TRBJ2-3, with D perhaps TRBD2 (6 bases). Trimming shortened V by 1 base and J by 1 base, and 21 bases separated the two germline ends. Germline lookup yields CDR1 SGHTA and CDR2 FQGNSA. CDR3 size: 19 residues. CDR3: CASSLGGPLVAVGTDTQYF. The DNA for the CDR3 is TGTGCCAGCAGCTTAGGGGGCCCCCTCGTAGCGGTAGGCACAGATACGCAGTATTTT.

The table lists this clone with a few counts. The same CDR3 arises from other DNA sequences in this sample as well. V gene TRBV5-1 combines with J gene TRBJ1-2, with a weak D call TRBD1 (5 bases). The CDR3 covers 14 residues. Trimming took off 0 bases at V and 2 bases at J, with 8 bases between the two ends. CDR1 is SGHRS, CDR2 YFSETQ, per germline. The DNA for the CDR3 is TGCGCCAGCAGCTTGGGTGGGGGGAACTATGGCTACACCTTC. This sequence encodes CASSLGGGNYGYTF.

This clone was counted between two and nine times. The V and J genes are TRBV18 and TRBJ2-7, with D hard to call. Germline CDR1 and CDR2: KGHSH and LQKENI. The CDR3 covers 14 residues. Deletions cut 1 base from V and 2 bases from J, with 9 bases between. The CDR3 region is CASSPLSRTYEQYF. In DNA, the CDR3 is TGTGCCAGCTCACCACTAAGCAGAACCTACGAGCAGTACTTC.

The chain carries TRBV2 and TRBJ1-5; D is undetermined. Trimming shortened V by 4 bases and J by 2 bases, and 9 bases separated the two germline ends. The CDR3 is made up of 14 amino acids. The germline V gene has CDR1 SNHLY and CDR2 FYNNEI. CDR3 in amino acids: CASSVSVGNQPQHF. CDR3 nucleotide sequence: TGTGCCAGCAGTGTTAGCGTGGGCAATCAGCCCCAGCATTTT.

The V call is TRBV6-6, the J call TRBJ2-7; 7 positions match TRBD1. Germline assignment: CDR1 MNHNY and CDR2 SVGAGI (reference sequence). The CDR3 totals 15 residues. V trimming: 5 bases; J trimming: 2 bases; junction bases outside the gene matches: 9. CDR3 loop: CASSRGRQGAYEQYF. The DNA for the CDR3 is TGTGCCAGCAGTAGGGGGCGACAGGGTGCCTACGAGCAGTACTTC.

The chain is built from TRBV18 and TRBJ1-2, with 9 bases fitting TRBD1. V dropped 6 bases and J dropped 8; count of bases not matched to a gene: 16. This CDR3 comprises 16 residues. Looked up from germline, CDR1 is KGHSH and CDR2 is LQKENI. DNA of the CDR3: TGTGCCAGCTCTGAAACAACCGGGACAGGGCTCCTCGGCTACACCTTC. Translation: CASSETTGTGLLGYTF.

V usage is TRBV19 and J usage is TRBJ2-7, with unresolved D. Trimming pared 10 bases from V and 1 base from J, leaving 14 bases between. CDR1 is LNHDA, CDR2 SQIVND, per germline (reference sequence). This CDR3 spans 13 amino acids. CDR3 sequence reads: CATTQKSSYEQYF. The CDR3 DNA follows: TGTGCCACTACTCAGAAAAGTTCCTACGAGCAGTACTTC.

The gene calls are TRBV28 and TRBJ2-6, with D perhaps being TRBD1 or TRBD2 (5 bases each). This CDR3 contains 21 residues. CDR1 is MDHEN and CDR2 is SYDVKM in the germline V gene. V was clipped by 6 bases and J by 1 base, with 28 bases between them. The CDR3 sequence: CASSLSARWGKERSGANVLTF. CDR3 nucleotide sequence: TGTGCCAGCAGCCTAAGCGCAAGGTGGGGGAAGGAGAGGTCTGGGGCCAACGTCCTGACTTTC. Complete variable domain (other parts from reference TRBV28 and TRBJ2-6): DVKVTQSSRYLVKRTGEKVFLECVQDMDHENMFWYRQDPGLGLRLIYFSYDVKMKEKGDIPEGYSVSREKKERFSLILESASTNQTSMYLCASSLSARWGKERSGANVLTFGAGSRLTVL.

The V and J genes are TRBV7-8 and TRBJ2-7; the D is unclear. The CDR3 has 13 amino acids. Germline V CDR1 and CDR2: SGHVS, FQNEAQ. Trimming took off 1 base at V and 0 bases at J, with 4 bases between the two ends. For the CDR3, the DNA is TGTGCCAGCAGCTTAGAGTACTCCTACGAGCAGTACTTC. It codes for CASSLEYSYEQYF. The full variable domain, rest sourced from reference TRBV7-8 and TRBJ2-7, is GAGVSQSPRYKVAKRGQDVALRCDPISGHVSLFWYQQALGQGPEFLTYFQNEAQLDKSGLPSDRFFAERPEGSVSTLKIQRTQQEDSAVYLCASSLEYSYEQYFGPGTRLTVT.

A word on this clone: Other DNA sequences in the sample encode the same CDR3. The V gene is TRBV11-3, the J gene TRBJ2-2; the D is unclear. The length of the CDR3 is 12 residues. V was pared by 5 bases and J by 4 bases, with 5 bases between. Germline V gene lookup returns CDR1 SGHNT and CDR2 YENEEA. The CDR3 region is CASSLSTGELFF. CDR3 nucleotides: TGTGCCAGCAGCCTTTCCACCGGGGAGCTGTTTTTT.

The gene calls are TRBV6-5 and TRBJ1-2, with D possibly TRBD1 on 5 matching bases. There are 13 residues in the CDR3. V was cut by 4 bases and J by 7 bases, with 13 bases left in between. Germline V gives CDR1 MNHEY, CDR2 SVGAGI. The DNA of the CDR3 is TGTGCCAGCAGTTCTGGGGACTTTTCTGGCTACACCTTC. It yields the protein CASSSGDFSGYTF.

The chain joins TRBV6-6 to TRBJ2-1; D remains unclear. The CDR3 totals 16 residues. V dropped 6 bases and J dropped 1 base, with 16 bases sitting between them. The V gene's germline CDR1 is MNHNY and CDR2 SVGAGI (reference sequence). The CDR3 DNA follows: TGTGCCAGCAGAGTGGCGGAGAGTAGGTCCTACAATGAGCAGTTCTTC. It specifies CASRVAESRSYNEQFF.

This chain connects TRBV5-6 to TRBJ1-2, with D possibly TRBD1 on 5 matching bases. Germline-derived CDR1 and CDR2 are SGHDT and YYEEEE. V was shortened by 0 bases and J by 6 bases, with 9 bases between the two germline ends. The CDR3 extends over 13 amino acids. Here the CDR3 reads CASSLVGANGYTF. DNA of the CDR3: TGTGCCAGCAGCTTGGTAGGGGCGAATGGCTACACCTTC.

This clone was detected a few times. This chain uses TRBV6-5 with TRBJ2-1, with 11 bases that match TRBD2. V was clipped by 10 bases and J by 7 bases; unmatched bases: 9. CDR3 length equals 14 residues. CDR1 is MNHEY and CDR2 is SVGAGI in the germline V gene. The chain's CDR3 is CATRLAGYQNEQFF. CDR3 in DNA: TGTGCCACCCGACTAGCGGGGTACCAAAATGAGCAGTTCTTC.